This section outlines one T cell receptor beta chain sequence together with its context. Its specificity is not known. The data are from a study of T cells after yellow fever vaccination. Whole-study context: Fractions of limited cellularity were prepared by means of SMART-Seq v4 Ultra Low Input. Study results and limitations: Among primary-vaccination clones, most reappeared after the booster, at just under 98% for CD4 and about 90% for CD8. Within FACS-sorted repertoires, abundant clonotypes contaminating from the bulk population could be present.

A single record per CDR3 protein comes from TCRdb applying MiXCR to the 5' RACE reads. Among a few hundred thousand distinct CDR3 sequences, 10% to 15% were seen once, and the ten largest hold 0.4% to 0.55%. CDR1 is SGDLS, CDR2 YYNGEE, per germline. Losses at the gene ends were 7 bases for V and 1 base for J; bases not matched to a gene: 13. There are 16 residues in the CDR3. The receptor was isolated from a man aged 30-40 years who received the YFV17D yellow fever vaccine. This sequence joins TRBV9 and TRBJ1-1, with 7 positions matching TRBD1. The sample consisted of CD4+ T cells sorted from PBMCs, taken 45 days after the yellow fever booster vaccination. The CDR3 DNA sequence: TGTGCCAGCTCGAAGGGACAGCAAGTCTCGAACACTGAAGCTTTCTTT. Translating it yields CASSKGQQVSNTEAFF.